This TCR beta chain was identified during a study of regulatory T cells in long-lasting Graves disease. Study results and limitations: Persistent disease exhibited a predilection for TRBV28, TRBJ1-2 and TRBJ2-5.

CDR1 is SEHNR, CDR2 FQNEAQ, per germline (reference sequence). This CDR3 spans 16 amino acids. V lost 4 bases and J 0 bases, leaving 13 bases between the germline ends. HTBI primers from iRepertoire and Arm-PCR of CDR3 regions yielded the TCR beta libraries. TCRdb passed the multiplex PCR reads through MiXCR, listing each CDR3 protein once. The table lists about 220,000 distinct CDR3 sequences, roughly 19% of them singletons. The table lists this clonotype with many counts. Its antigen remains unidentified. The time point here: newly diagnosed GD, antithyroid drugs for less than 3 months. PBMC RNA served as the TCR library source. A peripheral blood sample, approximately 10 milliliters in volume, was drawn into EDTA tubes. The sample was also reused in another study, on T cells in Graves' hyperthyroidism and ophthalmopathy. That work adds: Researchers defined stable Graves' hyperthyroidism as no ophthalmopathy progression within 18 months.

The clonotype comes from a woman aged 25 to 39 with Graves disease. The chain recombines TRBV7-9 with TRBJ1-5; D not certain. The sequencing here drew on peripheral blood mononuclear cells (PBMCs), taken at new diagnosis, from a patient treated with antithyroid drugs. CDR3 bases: TGTGCCAGCAGCTCTTACTTGGGCACTAGCAATCAGCCCCAGCATTTT. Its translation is CASSSYLGTSNQPQHF.